This T cell receptor beta chain was captured by sequencing in a study of shared clonotypes between healthy human individuals (dated by TCRdb to the early 2020s). Study-level background: Two women and three men aged 18 to 49 years were included in the cohort. Per donor, three plates each were used for CD4 naive and CD4 memory, two for CD8 naive, and one for CD8 memory. The study deeply sequenced blood TCR repertoires of five healthy adults to estimate repertoire size and the extent of clonotype sharing between individuals. Different laboratories and diverse techniques were used to prepare libraries and sequence TCR repertoires, to increase sequencing depth and limit assay-specific biases. Each donor's leukapheresis produced roughly between roughly 0.94 and 9.5 billion PBMCs. Overall results and qualifications from the work: When a few donors were compared, the shared fraction of clonotypes was 5% to 6.5% for naive CD4, approximately 3.5% for naive CD8, 2.3% for memory CD4, and around 0.37% for memory CD8. Compared with non-shared clonotypes, the clonotypes found in all four sorted-subset donors had higher generation probabilities. Pairwise subsampling led to the expectation that sequencing depth would affect the degree of clonotype sharing among donors. Estimated clonotype richness was generally larger for naive than for memory subsets. Because the study included only a small number of donors, the genetic and exposure-history diversity represented was limited. Even with the large sequencing depth, rarefaction of the sorted-subset datasets indicated that sequencing was incomplete. Sampling was restricted to blood, and TCR repertoires in tissues likely differ from the TCR repertoires found in blood.

V is reduced by 1 base and J by 11 bases, leaving a spacing of 9 bases between them. CDR3 length: 12 amino acids, cysteine to phenylalanine. This entry keeps only the CDR3 DNA: 36 bases, framed from base 1. CDR1 and CDR2, per the germline V gene (reference sequence), are MNHEY and SMNVEV. Using the deep immunoSEQ assay, TCR CDR3 regions were amplified from genomic DNA by multiplex PCR. Genomic DNA extracted from each cell subset was distributed evenly over all wells of several immunoSEQ 96-well plates, and each plate served as one replicate. Each replicate PCR for sorted subsets received roughly 0.2 ug genomic DNA, equal to roughly 33,000 T cell genomes. The purified libraries were quantified using a Qubit 3.0 fluorometer, sized with a Bioanalyzer 2100, and then quantified again using the KAPA Library Quantification kit. Every immunoSEQ 96-well plate was sequenced on a separate single-read 150-cycle Illumina NextSeq 550 flow cell. Concerning the study's data processing: Because the immunoSEQ output included only junctional sequences and no quality scores, the filtering could not be the same as the filtering used for full-length reads. Sequences were annotated with PyIR, a Python wrapper for IgBLAST v1.9, and V/J genes and CDR3 were assigned using IMGT germline references. Reads were filtered out if the reads had weak V/J assignments (E-value above 1e-6), no CDR3, stop codons, out-of-frame junctions, or ambiguous translated residues. V3J clonotypes were defined as sequences sharing the same inferred V gene, J gene, and CDR3 amino acid sequence. The percentage overlap between two repertoires was calculated by dividing the number of shared unique clonotypes by the size of the smaller repertoire. Repertoire richness was assessed with RTK rarefaction, the Chao1 estimator, and Recon v2.1 estimates of unobserved clonotypes. Generation probabilities for all TCRbeta clonotypes obtained by the gDNA method from a few donors were computed using OLGA. In its TCRdb copy, this immuneACCESS table keeps in-frame sequences only and misses some clones. Where compared with another copy, unresolved V genes explain less than half of these, and the others have no known cause. V, J and clone size are taken as reported in that table, and D and trimming were inferred from the DNA itself. The sample table contains around 1.1 million clones; only one count was recorded for around 77% of them. The ten largest clones take up 0.89% of the sample.

This clone was seen many times. No cognate antigen has been identified for it. No clone much larger than this one lies a single base away; base qualities are absent. Healthy HIV-negative adults with no recently reported acute infections or vaccinations were included as donors. Every donor was a Caucasian adult living in Nashville, Tennessee, USA. CD4+ T cells were enriched through magnetic negative selection, after which naive cells were positively selected on CD45RA and the remaining negative fraction served as the memory subset. After blood collection by leukapheresis, PBMCs were isolated using Ficoll-Histopaque density gradient centrifugation and then cryopreserved in the vapor phase of liquid nitrogen. Analytical flow cytometry was used to check the purity and quantity of every magnetically sorted T cell population. From each sorted fraction, genomic DNA was isolated and quantified by UV absorbance on a Nanodrop 2000c.

The sequence links TRBV27 to TRBJ2-1; matching of 5 bases hints at TRBD2 as the D gene. The TCR comes from a man in his late teens or twenties in good health. Some clones in this sample may be carry-over from other donors' samples. What was sequenced was memory CD4+ T cells from PBMCs. Interpreted using the paper, the cell subset or site label stands for: CD45RA-negative fraction. The CDR3 reads CASSLLGGQQFF. DNA sequence: TGTGCCAGCAGTTTATTAGGCGGGCAGCAGTTCTTC.